The source of this T cell receptor beta chain is a study of T cell responses to AZD1222 COVID-19 vaccine. Overall study results and limits: Baseline seropositivity characterized only a handful of AZD1222 recipients. Clonal diversity may have been underestimated in mostly white British donors. Spike regions recognized by vaccine-associated CD4 TCRs spanned the protein, led by 160-218 and 743-854. Within unmutated variant regions lay the reported targets of nearly half of spike-specific TCRs.

Remarks on this clone: Antigen unknown.

The germline V gene has CDR1 SNHLY and CDR2 FYNNEI. Trimming took 3 bases from V and 6 from J, leaving 6 bases between them. This CDR3 spans 12 amino acids. Assay used: immunoSEQ multiplex PCR; TCRdb lists only in-frame clones, some missing. Of 150,000 to 190,000 clones in the sample, 87% were seen once. The sample was peripheral blood, taken 28 days after the second AZD1222 dose. The chain uses TRBV2 and TRBJ1-5; D is ambiguous. This TCR derives from an adult who received the AZD1222 COVID-19 vaccine. CDR3 region: CASSDGFQPQHF. The CDR3 bases are TGTGCCAGCAGTGATGGGTTTCAGCCCCAGCATTTT. Full variable domain (remainder filled in from reference TRBV2 and TRBJ1-5): EPEVTQTPSHQVTQMGQEVILRCVPISNHLYFYWYRQILGQKVEFLVSFYNNEISEKSEIFDDQFSVERPDGSNFTLKIRSTKLEDSAMYFCASSDGFQPQHFGDGTRLSIL.